The 9 T cell receptor beta chains below come from one sample, sequenced in a study of blood T cell repertoires in COVID-19. Assay: immunoSEQ multiplex PCR; the TCRdb copy retains only in-frame clones and omits some. The repertoire holds approximately 35,000 clones, almost 90% seen once, with approximately 6.5% in the top ten. Input material: peripheral blood. The origin of the receptors is a human donor in a cohort sampled during active COVID-19.

The chain couples TRBV28 to TRBJ2-1; D might be TRBD2 (6 bases). CDR3 length: 11 residues. Germline CDR1 MDHEN, CDR2 SYDVKM. The V end was cut by 6 bases, the J end by 10 bases, with 10 bases between. CDR3 region: CASSRDWEQFF. In DNA, the CDR3 is TGTGCCAGCAGCAGGGACTGGGAGCAGTTCTTC.

V gene TRBV7-2 combines with J gene TRBJ1-5; tentative D call: TRBD1 (6 bases). V lost 2 bases and J lost 7, with 12 bases in between. The V gene's germline CDR1 is SGHTA and CDR2 FQGNSA. The CDR3 sequence is 14 residues long. The CDR3 sequence: CASSLPGDRQPQHF. In DNA, the CDR3 is TGTGCCAGCAGCTTACCAGGGGATCGGCAGCCCCAGCATTTT.

The chain couples TRBV29-1 to TRBJ2-5; 9 nucleotides match TRBD1. The CDR3 is 14 amino acids. Germline CDR1 reads SQVTM; CDR2 reads ANQGSEA. J was trimmed by 5 bases and V by 6 bases; bases with no gene match: 10. The CDR3 is CSVPLAGQGETQYF. The CDR3 region has the DNA TGCAGCGTCCCACTCGCCGGACAGGGGGAGACCCAGTACTTC.

The genes are TRBV6-5 and TRBJ2-3; D gene unclear. CDR1 and CDR2 from the germline V gene are MNHEY and SVGAGI. This CDR3 has 13 residues. Trimming took 3 bases from V and 6 from J, leaving 10 bases between them. The CDR3: CASSYKGRDTQYF. CDR3 sequence (DNA): TGTGCCAGCAGTTATAAAGGCAGGGATACGCAGTATTTT.

V and J are TRBV5-6 and TRBJ1-3; a possible D gene is TRBD1 (5 bases). Germline V gene sequence: CDR1 SGHDT, CDR2 YYEEEE. CDR3 length: 17 residues. Trimming pared 0 bases from V and 2 bases from J, leaving 15 bases between. DNA for the CDR3: TGTGCCAGCAGCTTGGAGGTCGGGGGATACGCTGGAAACACCATATATTTT. Translation: CASSLEVGGYAGNTIYF.

The chain couples TRBV11-2 to TRBJ2-7, with a tentative D call TRBD2 (6 bases). Looked up from germline, CDR1 is SGHAT and CDR2 is FQNNGV. The CDR3 runs 18 residues. Trimming took 9 bases from V and 4 from J, leaving 31 bases between them. CDR3 nucleotide sequence: TGTGCCAGGTTGGAGGGAAAGAGGGAGCGCCCCGCGGGGTACGAGCAGTACTTC. The encoded protein is CARLEGKRERPAGYEQYF.

The chain uses TRBV10-2 and TRBJ1-6; the D gene is possibly TRBD1 (6 bases). Trimming shortened V by 3 bases and J by 7 bases, and 16 bases separated the two germline ends. The CDR3 runs to 16 residues. Germline V gives CDR1 WSHSY, CDR2 SAAADI. The CDR3 coding sequence is TGCGCCAGCAGTGAAGCGGGGGGGCTTAGCAATTCACCCCTCCACTTT. Translated, it gives CASSEAGGLSNSPLHF.

The V call is TRBV19, the J call TRBJ1-5; weak D call: TRBD1 (6 bases). The V gene lost 5 bases and the J gene lost 0 bases, with 8 bases spanning the gap. Germline assignment: CDR1 LNHDA and CDR2 SQIVND (reference sequence). This CDR3 contains 14 residues. This chain's CDR3 is CASSGTHSNQPQHF. DNA for the CDR3: TGTGCCAGTAGTGGGACACATAGCAATCAGCCCCAGCATTTT. Using reference TRBV19 and TRBJ1-5 for the parts outside the CDR3, the full variable domain is DGGITQSPKYLFRKEGQNVTLSCEQNLNHDAMYWYRQDPGQGLRLIYYSQIVNDFQKGDIAEGYSVSREKKESFPLTVTSAQKNPTAFYLCASSGTHSNQPQHFGDGTRLSIL.

V is TRBV3-1 (or the pseudogene TRBV3-2) and J is TRBJ2-7, with D possibly being TRBD2 (5 bases). There are 14 residues in the CDR3. Germline assignment: CDR1 LGHDT and CDR2 YNNKEL (reference sequence). Trimming cost V 4 bases and J 1 base, with 11 bases left between them. In DNA, the CDR3 is TGTGCCAGCAGCCTCGGACTTCTATCCTACGAGCAGTACTTC. Translating gives CASSLGLLSYEQYF.